In this sample, the clone carrying this TCR beta chain turned up a few times. Its antigen remains unknown. Germline V lookup: CDR1 MNHGY, CDR2 SAAAGT. The CDR3 covers 16 residues. V shed 8 bases and J shed 2 bases, with 20 bases lying between them. Treatment: randomized to nivolumab then ipilimumab (arm A) or the reverse (arm B). DNA-damaging chemotherapy had not been given to any patient beforehand. The sample comes from a study of sequential checkpoint blockade in melanoma. Whole-study context: Matched biopsies came pretreatment and at week 13 for about 24 patients.

Points from the study as a whole: Pretreatment TIL clonality tracked with response in the nivolumab-first arm. T-cell fraction and clonality followed PD-L1 and CD8+ counts, not mutational load.

TCRdb keeps only in-frame clones here, not all; method: immunoSEQ multiplex PCR. The sample consists of 5,000 to 5,500 clones, more than 25% of them appearing once. The TCR was taken from a human donor with melanoma. The material sequenced was tumor tissue (inferred from file names), taken from a patient given nivolumab and ipilimumab in sequence. This chain links TRBV6-8 with TRBJ2-3; TRBD2 is a possible D gene (7 bases). The CDR3 loop is CASAWRGRAATDTQYF. In DNA form, the CDR3 reads TGTGCCAGCGCCTGGAGGGGGAGGGCCGCCACAGATACGCAGTATTTT.